The clone carrying this T cell receptor (beta chain) was detected only once. This CDR3 is also generated by other DNA sequences in the sample. The CDR3 has 14 amino acids. V was pared by 2 bases and J by 5 bases, with 5 bases of the junction left unmatched. Germline lookup yields CDR1 MNHEY and CDR2 SVGAGI. The data belong to a study of shared clonotypes between healthy human individuals. In the sorted-subset replicate PCRs, 200 ng DNA, 30,000 or so T cell genomes, was used. Profiling relied on immunoSEQ multiplex PCR, and the TCRdb table lists in-frame clones only, not all of them. The sample lists approximately 2.5 million clones; approximately 94% were seen once.

The sample taken for sequencing was naive CD4+ T cells sorted from blood. The subset: CD45RA+ positively selected. The clonotype originates from a young man in good health. V usage is TRBV6-5 and J usage is TRBJ2-5; TRBD2 matches at 7 bases. The CDR3 loop reads CASSYGGSGETQYF. The CDR3 DNA reads TGTGCCAGCAGTTACGGCGGGAGTGGGGAGACCCAGTACTTC.